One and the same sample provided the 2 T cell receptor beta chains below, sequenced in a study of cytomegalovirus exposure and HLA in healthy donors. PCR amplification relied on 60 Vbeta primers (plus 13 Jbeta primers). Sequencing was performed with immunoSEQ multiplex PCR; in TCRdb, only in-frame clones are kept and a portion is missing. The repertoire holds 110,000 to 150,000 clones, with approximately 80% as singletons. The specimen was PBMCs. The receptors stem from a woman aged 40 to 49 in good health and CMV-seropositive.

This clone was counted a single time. CDR3 protein: CATSGHPKGEQYF. In DNA, the CDR3 is TGTGCCACCTCGGGACACCCGAAGGGCGAGCAGTACTTC. The chain couples TRBV6-6 to TRBJ2-7, with D possibly TRBD1 on 6 matching bases. The V end was cut by 10 bases, the J end by 6 bases, with 19 bases between. Germline V gene lookup returns CDR1 MNHNY and CDR2 SVGAGI (reference sequence). The CDR3 extends over 13 amino acids.

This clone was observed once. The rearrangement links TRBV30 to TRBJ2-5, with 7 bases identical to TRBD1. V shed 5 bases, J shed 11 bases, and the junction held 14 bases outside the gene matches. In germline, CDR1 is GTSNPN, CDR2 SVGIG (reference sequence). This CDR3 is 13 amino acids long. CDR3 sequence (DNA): TGTGCCTGGGACCGGGACAGCTTGCTGGGGCAGTACTTC. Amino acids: CAWDRDSLLGQYF.